This T cell receptor (beta chain) was sequenced during a study of cytomegalovirus exposure and HLA in healthy donors. This CDR3 has 15 residues. Germline lookup yields CDR1 GTSNPN and CDR2 SVGIG (reference sequence). The V end lost 3 bases, the J end lost 6 bases, and 21 bases lay between the germline ends. Use of 60 Vbeta and 13 Jbeta primers characterized the PCR. The repertoire was sequenced with immunoSEQ multiplex PCR; TCRdb's copy has only in-frame clones and lacks some. The sample consists of around 150,000 clones, over 70% of them appearing once. Those who donated were healthy bone marrow donors.

V is TRBV30 and J is TRBJ2-7; no reliable D call. The receptor comes from a man in his forties or fifties in good health and CMV-seropositive. Sequencing was carried out using PBMCs. The CDR3 nucleotides are TGTGCCTGGAGCCCTCGTCGTGGGCAGACCGTCGAGCAGTACTTC. Residues: CAWSPRRGQTVEQYF.